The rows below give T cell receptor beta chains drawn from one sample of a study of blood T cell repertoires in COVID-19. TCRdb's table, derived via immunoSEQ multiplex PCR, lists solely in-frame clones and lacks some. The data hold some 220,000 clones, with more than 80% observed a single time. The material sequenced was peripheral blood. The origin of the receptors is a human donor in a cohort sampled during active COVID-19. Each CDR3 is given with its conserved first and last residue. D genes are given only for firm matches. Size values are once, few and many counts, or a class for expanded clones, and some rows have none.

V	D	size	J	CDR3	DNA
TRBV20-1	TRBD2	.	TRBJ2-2	CSASSGSLSGELFF	TGCAGTGCTAGTAGCGGGAGTCTATCCGGGGAGCTGTTTTTT
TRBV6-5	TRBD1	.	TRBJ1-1	CASSLTGTGSTEAFF	TGTGCCAGCAGTCTAACGGGGACAGGGAGTACTGAAGCTTTCTTT
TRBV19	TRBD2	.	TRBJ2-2	CASSIGSGRNTGELFF	TGTGCCAGTAGTATAGGAAGCGGGAGGAACACCGGGGAGCTGTTTTTT
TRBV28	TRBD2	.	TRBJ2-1	CASRKTSGRGRNNEQFF	TGTGCCAGCAGAAAGACTAGCGGGAGGGGGAGAAACAATGAGCAGTTCTTC
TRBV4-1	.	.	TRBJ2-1	CASSQGAPNEQFF	TGCGCCAGCAGCCAGGGGGCGCCGAATGAGCAGTTCTTC
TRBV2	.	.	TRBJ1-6	CASSAGDSPLHF	TGTGCCAGCAGCGCAGGGGATTCACCCCTCCACTTT
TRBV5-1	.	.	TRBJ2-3	CASSFLISTDTQYF	TGCGCCAGCAGCTTTCTAATTAGCACAGATACGCAGTATTTT
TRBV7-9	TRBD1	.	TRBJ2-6	CASSGQGGDSGANVLTF	TGTGCCAGCAGCGGACAGGGAGGTGACTCTGGGGCCAACGTCCTGACTTTC
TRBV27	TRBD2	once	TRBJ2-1	CASSLSTASGRASYNEQFF	TGTGCCAGCAGTTTATCGACGGCTAGCGGGAGAGCCTCCTACAATGAGCAGTTCTTC
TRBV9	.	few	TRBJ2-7	CASSVAANSYEQYF	TGTGCCAGCAGCGTAGCCGCGAACTCCTACGAGCAGTACTTC
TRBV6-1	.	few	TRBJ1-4	CASSEGPTNEKLFF	TGTGCCAGCAGTGAAGGGCCAACTAATGAAAAACTGTTTTTT
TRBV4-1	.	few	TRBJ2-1	CASSHPSPLRKNEQFF	TGCGCCAGCAGCCATCCTAGCCCTCTTAGGAAAAATGAGCAGTTCTTC